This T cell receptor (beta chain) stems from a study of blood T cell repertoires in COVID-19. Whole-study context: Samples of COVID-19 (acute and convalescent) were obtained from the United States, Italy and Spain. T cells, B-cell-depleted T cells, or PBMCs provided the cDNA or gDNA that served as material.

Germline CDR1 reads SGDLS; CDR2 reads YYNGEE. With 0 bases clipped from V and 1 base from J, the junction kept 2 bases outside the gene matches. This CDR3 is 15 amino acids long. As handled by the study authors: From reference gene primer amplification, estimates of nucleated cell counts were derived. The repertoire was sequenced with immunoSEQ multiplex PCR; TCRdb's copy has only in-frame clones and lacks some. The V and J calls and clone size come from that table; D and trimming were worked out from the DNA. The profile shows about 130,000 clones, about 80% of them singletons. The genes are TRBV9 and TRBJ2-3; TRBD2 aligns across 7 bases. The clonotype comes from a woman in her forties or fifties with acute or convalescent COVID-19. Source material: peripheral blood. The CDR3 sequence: CASSVGSGRTDTQYF. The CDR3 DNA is TGTGCCAGCAGCGTAGGTAGCGGGCGCACAGATACGCAGTATTTT.